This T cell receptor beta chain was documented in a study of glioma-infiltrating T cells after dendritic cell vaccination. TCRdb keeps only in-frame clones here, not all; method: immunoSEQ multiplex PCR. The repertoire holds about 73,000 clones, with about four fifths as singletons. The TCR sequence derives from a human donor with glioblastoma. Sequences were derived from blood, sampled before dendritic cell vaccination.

For the CDR3, the DNA is TGCGCCAGCAGCTTACTAAATCTAGCGGGGGGCCACAATGAGCAGTTCTTC. Protein sequence: CASSLLNLAGGHNEQFF. The chain recombines TRBV5-1 with TRBJ2-1, with 11 bases lining up with TRBD2. The germline V gene has CDR1 SGHRS and CDR2 YFSETQ. Trimming at V came to 2 bases and at J to 5 bases, leaving 9 bases not matched to a gene. The CDR3 is made up of 17 amino acids.